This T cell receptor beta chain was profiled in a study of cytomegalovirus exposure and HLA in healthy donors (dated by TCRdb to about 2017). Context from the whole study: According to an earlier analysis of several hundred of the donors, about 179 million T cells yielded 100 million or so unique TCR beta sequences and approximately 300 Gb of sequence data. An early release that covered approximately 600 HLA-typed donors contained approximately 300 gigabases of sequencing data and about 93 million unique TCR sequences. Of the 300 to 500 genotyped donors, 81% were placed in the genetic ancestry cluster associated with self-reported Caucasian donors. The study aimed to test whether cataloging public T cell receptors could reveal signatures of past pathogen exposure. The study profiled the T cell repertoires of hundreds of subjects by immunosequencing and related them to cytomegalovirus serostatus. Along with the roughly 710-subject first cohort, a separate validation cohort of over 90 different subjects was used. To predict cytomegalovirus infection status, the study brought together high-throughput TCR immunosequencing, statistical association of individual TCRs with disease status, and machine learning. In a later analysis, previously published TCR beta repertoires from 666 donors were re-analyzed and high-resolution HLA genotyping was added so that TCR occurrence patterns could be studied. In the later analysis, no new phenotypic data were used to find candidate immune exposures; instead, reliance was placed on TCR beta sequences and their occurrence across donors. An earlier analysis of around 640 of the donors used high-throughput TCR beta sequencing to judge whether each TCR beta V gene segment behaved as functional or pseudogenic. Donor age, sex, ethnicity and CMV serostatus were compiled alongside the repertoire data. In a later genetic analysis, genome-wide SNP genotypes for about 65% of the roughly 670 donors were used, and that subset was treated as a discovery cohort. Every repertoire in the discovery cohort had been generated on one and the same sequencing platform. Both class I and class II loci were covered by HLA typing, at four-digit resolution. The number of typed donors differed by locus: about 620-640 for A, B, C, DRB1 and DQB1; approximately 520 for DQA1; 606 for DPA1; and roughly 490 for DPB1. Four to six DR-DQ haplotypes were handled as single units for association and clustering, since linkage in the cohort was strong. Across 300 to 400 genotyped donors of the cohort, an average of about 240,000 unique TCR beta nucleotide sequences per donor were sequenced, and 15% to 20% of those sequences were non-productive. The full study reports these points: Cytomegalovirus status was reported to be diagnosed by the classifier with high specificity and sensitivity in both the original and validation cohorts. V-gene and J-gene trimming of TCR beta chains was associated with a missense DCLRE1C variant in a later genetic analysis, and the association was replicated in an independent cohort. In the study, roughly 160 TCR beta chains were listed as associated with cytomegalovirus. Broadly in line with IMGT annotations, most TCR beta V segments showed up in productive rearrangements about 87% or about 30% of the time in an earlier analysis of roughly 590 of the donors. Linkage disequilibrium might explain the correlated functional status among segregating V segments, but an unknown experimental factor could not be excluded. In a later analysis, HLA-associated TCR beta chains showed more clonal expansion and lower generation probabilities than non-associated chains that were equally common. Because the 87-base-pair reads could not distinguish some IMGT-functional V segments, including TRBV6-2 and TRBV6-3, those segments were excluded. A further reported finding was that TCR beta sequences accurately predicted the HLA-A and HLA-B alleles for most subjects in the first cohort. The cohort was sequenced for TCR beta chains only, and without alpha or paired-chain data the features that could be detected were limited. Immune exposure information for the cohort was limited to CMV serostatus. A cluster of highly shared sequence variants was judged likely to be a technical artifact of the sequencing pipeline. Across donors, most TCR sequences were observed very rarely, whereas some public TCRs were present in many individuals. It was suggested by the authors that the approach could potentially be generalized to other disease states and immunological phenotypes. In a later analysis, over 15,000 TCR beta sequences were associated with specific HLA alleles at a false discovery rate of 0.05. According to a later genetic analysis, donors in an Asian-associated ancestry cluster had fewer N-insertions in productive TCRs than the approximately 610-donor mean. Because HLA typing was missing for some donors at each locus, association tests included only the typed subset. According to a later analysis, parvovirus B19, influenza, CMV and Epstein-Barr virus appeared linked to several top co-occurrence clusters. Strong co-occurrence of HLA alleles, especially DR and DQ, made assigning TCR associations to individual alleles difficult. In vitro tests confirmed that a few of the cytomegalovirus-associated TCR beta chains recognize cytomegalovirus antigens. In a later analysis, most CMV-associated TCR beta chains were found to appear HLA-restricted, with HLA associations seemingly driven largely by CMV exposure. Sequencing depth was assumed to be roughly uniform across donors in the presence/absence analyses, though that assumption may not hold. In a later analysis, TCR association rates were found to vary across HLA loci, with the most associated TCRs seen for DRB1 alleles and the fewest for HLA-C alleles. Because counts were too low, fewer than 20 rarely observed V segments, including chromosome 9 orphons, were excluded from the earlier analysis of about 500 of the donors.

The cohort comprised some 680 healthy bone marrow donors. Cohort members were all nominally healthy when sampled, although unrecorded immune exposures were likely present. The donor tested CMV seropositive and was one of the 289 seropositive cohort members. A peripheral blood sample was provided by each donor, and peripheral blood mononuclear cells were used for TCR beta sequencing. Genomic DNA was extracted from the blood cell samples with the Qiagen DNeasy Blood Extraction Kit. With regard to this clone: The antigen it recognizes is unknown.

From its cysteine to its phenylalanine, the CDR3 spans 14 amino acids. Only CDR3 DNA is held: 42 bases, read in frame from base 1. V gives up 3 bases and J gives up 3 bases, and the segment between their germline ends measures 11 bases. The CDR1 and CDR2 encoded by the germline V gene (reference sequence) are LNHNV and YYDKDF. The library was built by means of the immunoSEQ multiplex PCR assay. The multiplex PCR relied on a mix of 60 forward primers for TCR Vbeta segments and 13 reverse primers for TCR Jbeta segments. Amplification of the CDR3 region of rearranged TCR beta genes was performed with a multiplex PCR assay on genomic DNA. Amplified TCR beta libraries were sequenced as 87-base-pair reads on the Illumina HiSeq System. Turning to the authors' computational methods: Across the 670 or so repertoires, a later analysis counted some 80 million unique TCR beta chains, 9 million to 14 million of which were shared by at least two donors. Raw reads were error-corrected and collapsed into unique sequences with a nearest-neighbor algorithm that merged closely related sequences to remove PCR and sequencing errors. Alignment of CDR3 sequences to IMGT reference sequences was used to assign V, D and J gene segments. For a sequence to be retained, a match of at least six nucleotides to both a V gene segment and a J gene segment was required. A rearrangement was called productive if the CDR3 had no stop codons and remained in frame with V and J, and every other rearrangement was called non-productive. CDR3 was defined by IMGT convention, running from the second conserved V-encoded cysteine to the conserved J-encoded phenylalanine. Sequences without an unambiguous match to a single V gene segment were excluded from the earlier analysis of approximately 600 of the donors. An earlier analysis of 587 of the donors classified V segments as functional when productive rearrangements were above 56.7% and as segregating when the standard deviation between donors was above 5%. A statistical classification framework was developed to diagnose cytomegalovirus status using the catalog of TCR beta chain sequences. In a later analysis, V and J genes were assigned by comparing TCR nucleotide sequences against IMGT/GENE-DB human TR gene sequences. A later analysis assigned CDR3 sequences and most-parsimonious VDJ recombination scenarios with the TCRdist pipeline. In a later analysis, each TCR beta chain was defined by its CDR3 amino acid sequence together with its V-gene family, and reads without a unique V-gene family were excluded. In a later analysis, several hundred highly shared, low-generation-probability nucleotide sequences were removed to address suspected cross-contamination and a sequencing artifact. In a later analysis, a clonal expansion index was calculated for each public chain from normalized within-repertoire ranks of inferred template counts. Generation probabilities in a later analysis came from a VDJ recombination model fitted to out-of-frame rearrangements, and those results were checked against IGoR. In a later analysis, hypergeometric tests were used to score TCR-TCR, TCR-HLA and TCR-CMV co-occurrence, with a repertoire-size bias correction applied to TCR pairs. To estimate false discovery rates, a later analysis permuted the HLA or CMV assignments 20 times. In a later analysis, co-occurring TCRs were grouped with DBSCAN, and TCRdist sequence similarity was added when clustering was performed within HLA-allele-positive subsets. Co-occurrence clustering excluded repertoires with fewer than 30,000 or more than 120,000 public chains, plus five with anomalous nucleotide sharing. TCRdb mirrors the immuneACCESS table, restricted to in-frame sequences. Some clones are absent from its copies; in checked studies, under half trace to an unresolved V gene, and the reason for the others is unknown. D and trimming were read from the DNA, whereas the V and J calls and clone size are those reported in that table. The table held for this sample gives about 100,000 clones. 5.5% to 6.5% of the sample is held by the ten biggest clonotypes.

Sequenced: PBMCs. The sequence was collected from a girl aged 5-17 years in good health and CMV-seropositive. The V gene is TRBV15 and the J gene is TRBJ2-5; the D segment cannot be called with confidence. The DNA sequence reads TGTGCCACCAGCAGCAGACTGGGTGAAGAGACCCAGTACTTC. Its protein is CATSSRLGEETQYF.